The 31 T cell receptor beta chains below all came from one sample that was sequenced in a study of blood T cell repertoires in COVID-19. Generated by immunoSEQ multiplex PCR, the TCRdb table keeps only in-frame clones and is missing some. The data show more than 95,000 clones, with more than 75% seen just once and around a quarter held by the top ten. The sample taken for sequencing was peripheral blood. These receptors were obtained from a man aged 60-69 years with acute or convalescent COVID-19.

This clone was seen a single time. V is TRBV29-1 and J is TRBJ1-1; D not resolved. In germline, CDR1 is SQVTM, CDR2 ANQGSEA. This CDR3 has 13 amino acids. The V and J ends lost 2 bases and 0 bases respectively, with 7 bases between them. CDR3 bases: TGCAGCGTTGAAATGGGCATGAACACTGAAGCTTTCTTT. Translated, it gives CSVEMGMNTEAFF.

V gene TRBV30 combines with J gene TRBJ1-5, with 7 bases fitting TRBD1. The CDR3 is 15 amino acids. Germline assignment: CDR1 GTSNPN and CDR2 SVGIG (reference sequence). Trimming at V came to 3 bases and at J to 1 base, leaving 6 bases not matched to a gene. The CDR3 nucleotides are TGTGCCTGGAGCCACCCGACAGGGAGCAATCAGCCCCAGCATTTT. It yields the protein CAWSHPTGSNQPQHF.

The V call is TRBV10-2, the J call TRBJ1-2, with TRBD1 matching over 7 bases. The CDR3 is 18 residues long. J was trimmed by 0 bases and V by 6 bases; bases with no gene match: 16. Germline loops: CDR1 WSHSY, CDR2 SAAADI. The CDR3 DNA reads TGCGCCAGCAGAAGGGCAGGACAGGCTCATACCACTAACTATGGCTACACCTTC. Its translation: CASRRAGQAHTTNYGYTF.

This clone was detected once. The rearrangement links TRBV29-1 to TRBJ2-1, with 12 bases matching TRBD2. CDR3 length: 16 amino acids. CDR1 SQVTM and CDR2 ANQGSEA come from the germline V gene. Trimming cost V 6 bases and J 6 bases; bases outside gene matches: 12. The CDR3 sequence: CSVGYLGTSGLNEQFF. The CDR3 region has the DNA TGCAGCGTCGGATATCTCGGGACTAGCGGGCTCAATGAGCAGTTCTTC.

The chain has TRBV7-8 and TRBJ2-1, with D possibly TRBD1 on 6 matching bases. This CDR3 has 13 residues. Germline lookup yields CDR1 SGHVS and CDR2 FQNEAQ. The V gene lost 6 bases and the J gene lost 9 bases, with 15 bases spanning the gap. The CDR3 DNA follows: TGTGCCAGCAGATTCCGACAGGACGGTGAGCAGTTCTTC. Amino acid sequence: CASRFRQDGEQFF.

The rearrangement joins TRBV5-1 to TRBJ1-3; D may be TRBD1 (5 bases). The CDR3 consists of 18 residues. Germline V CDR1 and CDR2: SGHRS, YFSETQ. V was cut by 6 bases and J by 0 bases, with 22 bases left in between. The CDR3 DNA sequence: TGCGCCAGCACCCGCGGGGGGTCAGACTCATCCTCTGGAAACACCATATATTTT. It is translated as CASTRGGSDSSSGNTIYF.

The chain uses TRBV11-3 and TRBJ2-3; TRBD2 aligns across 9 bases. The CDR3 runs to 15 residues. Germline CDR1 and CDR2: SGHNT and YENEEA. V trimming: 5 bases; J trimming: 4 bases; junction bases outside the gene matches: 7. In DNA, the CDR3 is TGTGCCAGCAGCGCAAATAGCGGGAGTGCAGATACGCAGTATTTT. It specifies CASSANSGSADTQYF.

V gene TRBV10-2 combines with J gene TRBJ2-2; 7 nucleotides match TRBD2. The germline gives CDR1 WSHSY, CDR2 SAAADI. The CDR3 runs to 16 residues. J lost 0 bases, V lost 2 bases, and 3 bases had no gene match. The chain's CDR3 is CASSEGRASNTGELFF. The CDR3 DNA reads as TGCGCCAGCAGTGAGGGGAGGGCCTCGAACACCGGGGAGCTGTTTTTT.

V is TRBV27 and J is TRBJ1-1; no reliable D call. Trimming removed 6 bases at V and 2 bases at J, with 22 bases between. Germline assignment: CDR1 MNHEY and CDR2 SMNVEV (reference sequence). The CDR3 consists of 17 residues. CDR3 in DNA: TGTGCCAGCAGGGAATCTGAGGGAATACTAGTAAACACTGAAGCTTTCTTT. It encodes CASRESEGILVNTEAFF.

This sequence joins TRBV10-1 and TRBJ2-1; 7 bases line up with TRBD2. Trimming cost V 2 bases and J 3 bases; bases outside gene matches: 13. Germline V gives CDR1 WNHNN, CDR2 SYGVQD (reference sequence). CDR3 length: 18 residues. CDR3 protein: CASSERPPGTTRYNEQFF. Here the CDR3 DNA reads TGCGCCAGCAGTGAGAGGCCCCCCGGGACTACCCGCTACAATGAGCAGTTCTTC.

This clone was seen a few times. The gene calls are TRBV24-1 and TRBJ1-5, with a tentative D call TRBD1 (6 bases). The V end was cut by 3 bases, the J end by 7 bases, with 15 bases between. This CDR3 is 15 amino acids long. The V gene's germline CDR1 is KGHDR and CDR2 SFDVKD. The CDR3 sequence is CATSDPRGAGQPQHF. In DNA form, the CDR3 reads TGTGCCACCAGTGATCCCAGGGGCGCAGGGCAGCCCCAGCATTTT.

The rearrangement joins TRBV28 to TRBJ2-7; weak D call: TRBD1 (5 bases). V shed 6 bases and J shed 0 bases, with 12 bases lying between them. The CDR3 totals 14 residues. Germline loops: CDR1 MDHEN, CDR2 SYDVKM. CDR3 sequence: CASSSDSSSYEQYF. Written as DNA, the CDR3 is TGTGCCAGCAGCTCTGACAGTAGCTCCTACGAGCAGTACTTC.

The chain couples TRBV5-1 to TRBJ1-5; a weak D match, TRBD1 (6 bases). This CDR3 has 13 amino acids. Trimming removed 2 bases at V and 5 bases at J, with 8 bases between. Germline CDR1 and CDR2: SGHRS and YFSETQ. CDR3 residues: CASSLNRDQPQHF. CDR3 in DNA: TGCGCCAGCAGCTTAAACAGGGATCAGCCCCAGCATTTT.

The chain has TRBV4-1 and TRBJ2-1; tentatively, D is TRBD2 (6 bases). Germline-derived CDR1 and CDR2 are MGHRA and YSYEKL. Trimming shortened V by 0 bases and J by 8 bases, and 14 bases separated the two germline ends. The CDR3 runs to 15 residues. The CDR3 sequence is CASSQDLASFDEQFF. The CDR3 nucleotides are TGCGCCAGCAGCCAAGATCTAGCGTCCTTTGATGAGCAGTTCTTC.

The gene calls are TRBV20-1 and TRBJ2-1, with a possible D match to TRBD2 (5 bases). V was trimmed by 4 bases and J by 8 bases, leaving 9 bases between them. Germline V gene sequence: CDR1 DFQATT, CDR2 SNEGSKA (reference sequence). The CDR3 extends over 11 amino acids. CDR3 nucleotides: TGCAGTGCTACTCTAGCCTATGAGCAGTTCTTC. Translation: CSATLAYEQFF.

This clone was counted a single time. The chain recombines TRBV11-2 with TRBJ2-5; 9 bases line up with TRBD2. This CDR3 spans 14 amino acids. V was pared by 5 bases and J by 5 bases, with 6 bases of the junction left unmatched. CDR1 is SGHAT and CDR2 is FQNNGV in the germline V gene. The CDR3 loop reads CASSTTGLAETQYF. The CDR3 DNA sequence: TGTGCCAGCAGCACCACCGGACTAGCGGAGACCCAGTACTTC.

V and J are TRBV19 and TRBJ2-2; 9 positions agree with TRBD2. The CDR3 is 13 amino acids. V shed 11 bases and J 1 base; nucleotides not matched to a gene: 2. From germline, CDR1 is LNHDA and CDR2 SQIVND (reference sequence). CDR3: CALSGRNTGELFF. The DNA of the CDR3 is TGTGCCCTTAGCGGGAGGAACACCGGGGAGCTGTTTTTT.

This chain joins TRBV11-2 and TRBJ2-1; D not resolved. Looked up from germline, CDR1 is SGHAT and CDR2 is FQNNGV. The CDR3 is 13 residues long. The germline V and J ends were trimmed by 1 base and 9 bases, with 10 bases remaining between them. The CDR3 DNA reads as TGTGCCAGCAGCTTAGTGGGTAGCAGTGAGCAGTTCTTC. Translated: CASSLVGSSEQFF. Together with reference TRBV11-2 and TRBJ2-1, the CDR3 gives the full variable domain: EAGVAQSPRYKIIEKRQSVAFWCNPISGHATLYWYQQILGQGPKLLIQFQNNGVVDDSQLPKDRFSAERLKGVDSTLKIQPAKLEDSAVYLCASSLVGSSEQFFGPGTRLTVL.

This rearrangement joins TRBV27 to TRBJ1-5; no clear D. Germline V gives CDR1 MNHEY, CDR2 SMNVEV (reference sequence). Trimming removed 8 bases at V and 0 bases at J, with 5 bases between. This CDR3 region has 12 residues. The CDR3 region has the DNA TGTGCCAGCCGGAGTAGCAATCAGCCCCAGCATTTT. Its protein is CASRSSNQPQHF.

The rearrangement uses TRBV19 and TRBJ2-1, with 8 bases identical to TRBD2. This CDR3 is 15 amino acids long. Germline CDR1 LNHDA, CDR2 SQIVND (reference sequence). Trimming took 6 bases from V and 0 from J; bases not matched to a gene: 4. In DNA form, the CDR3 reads TGTGCCAGTAGATTGAGCGGGAGCTCCTACAATGAGCAGTTCTTC. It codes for CASRLSGSSYNEQFF.

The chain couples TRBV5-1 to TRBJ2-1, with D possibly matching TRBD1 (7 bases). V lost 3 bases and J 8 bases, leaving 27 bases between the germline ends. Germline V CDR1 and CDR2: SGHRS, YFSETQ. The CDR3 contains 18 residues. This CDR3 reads CASSSGPDRAGWGDEQFF. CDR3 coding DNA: TGCGCCAGCAGCTCCGGACCAGACAGGGCGGGATGGGGGGATGAGCAGTTCTTC.

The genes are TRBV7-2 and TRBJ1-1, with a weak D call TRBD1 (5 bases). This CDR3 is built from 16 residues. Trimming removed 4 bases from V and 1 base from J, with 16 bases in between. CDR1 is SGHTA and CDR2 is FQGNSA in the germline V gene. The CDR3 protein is CASSSEEGRANTEAFF. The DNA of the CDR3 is TGTGCCAGCAGCTCAGAGGAGGGCAGGGCGAACACTGAAGCTTTCTTT.

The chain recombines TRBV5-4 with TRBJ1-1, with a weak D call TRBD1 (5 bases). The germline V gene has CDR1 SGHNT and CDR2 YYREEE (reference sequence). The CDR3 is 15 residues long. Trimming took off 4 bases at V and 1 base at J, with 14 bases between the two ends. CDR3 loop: CASSPTGTGNTEAFF. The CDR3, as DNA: TGTGCCAGCAGCCCCACCGGGACTGGGAACACTGAAGCTTTCTTT.

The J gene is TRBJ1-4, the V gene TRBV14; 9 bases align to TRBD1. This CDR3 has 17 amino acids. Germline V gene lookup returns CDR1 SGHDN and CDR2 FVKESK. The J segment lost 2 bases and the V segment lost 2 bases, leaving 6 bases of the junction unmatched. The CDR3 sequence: CASSQTGTGYTNEKLFF. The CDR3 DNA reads TGTGCCAGCAGCCAAACCGGGACAGGGTATACTAATGAAAAACTGTTTTTT.

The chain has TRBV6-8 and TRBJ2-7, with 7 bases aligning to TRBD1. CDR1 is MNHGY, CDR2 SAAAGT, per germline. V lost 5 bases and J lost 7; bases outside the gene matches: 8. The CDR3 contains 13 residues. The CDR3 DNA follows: TGTGCCAGCAGTAAAGAGGGACAGCGGGAGCAGTACGTC. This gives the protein CASSKEGQREQYV.

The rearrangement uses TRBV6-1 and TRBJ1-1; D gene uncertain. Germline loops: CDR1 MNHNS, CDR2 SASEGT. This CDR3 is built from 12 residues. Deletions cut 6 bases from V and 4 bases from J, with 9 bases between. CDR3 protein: CASRGGSTEAFF. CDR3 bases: TGTGCCAGCAGGGGAGGCAGCACTGAAGCTTTCTTT.

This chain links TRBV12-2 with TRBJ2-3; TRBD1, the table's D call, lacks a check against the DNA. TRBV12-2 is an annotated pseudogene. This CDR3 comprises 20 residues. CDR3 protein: CASRLLYLRVGHTSTDTQYF. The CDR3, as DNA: TGTGCAAGTCGCTTACTCTATCTTCGTGTGGGCCATACTAGCACAGATACGCAGTATTTT.

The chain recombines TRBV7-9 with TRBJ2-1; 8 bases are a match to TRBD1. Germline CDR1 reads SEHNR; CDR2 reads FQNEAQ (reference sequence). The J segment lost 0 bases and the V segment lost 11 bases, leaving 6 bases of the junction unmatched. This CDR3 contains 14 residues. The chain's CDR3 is CAGLTGDSYNEQFF. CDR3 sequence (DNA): TGTGCCGGCCTGACAGGGGACTCCTACAATGAGCAGTTCTTC.

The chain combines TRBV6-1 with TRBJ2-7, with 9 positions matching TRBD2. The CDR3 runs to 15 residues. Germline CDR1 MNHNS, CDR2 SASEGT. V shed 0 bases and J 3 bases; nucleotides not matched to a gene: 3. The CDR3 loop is CASSEALAGIYEQYV. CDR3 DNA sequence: TGTGCCAGCAGTGAAGCACTAGCGGGTATCTACGAGCAGTACGTC.

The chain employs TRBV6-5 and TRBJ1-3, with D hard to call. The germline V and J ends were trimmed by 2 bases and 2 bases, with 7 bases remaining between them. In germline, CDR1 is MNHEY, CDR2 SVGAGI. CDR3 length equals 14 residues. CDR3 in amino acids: CASSYGATGNTIYF. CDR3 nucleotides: TGTGCCAGCAGTTACGGAGCGACTGGAAACACCATATATTTT.

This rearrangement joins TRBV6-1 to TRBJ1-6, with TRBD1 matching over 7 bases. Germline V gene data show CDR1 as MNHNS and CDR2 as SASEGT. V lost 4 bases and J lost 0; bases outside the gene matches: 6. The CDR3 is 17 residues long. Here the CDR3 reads CASSAGTASSYNSPLHF. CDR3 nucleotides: TGTGCCAGCAGTGCCGGGACAGCGAGCTCCTATAATTCACCCCTCCACTTT.